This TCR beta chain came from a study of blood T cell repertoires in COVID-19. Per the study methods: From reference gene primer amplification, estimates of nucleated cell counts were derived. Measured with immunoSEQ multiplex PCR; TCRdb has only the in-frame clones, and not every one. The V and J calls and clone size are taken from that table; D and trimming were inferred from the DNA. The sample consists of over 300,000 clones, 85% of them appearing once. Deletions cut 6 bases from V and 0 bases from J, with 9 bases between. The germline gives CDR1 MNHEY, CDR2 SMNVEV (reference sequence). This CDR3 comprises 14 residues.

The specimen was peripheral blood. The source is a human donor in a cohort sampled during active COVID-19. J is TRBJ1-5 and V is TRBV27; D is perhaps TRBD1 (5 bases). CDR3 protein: CASRKGYSNQPQHF. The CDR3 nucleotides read TGTGCCAGCAGAAAGGGGTATAGCAATCAGCCCCAGCATTTT.